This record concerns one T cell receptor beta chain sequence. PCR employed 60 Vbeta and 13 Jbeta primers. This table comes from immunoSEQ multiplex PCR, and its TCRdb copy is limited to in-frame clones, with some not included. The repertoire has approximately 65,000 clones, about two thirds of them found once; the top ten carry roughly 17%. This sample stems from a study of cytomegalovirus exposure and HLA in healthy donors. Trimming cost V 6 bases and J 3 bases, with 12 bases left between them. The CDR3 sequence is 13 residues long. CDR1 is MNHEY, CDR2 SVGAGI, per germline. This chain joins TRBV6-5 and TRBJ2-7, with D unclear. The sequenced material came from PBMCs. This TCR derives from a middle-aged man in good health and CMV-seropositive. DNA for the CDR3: TGTGCCAGCAGCCAAACCCAGGTCTACGAGCAGTACTTC. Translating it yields CASSQTQVYEQYF.